Listed here are 24 T cell receptor beta chains from one sample, sequenced in a study of T cell changes during pregnancy in multiple sclerosis. Generated by immunoSEQ multiplex PCR, the TCRdb table keeps only in-frame clones and is missing some. The sample holds 25,000 to 30,000 clones, approximately 88% seen once. Specimen: CD4+ T cells from peripheral blood mononuclear cells, collected in the first trimester of pregnancy. These receptors all come from a female donor in good health, enrolled as a control in a pregnancy study.

The chain couples TRBV6-5 to TRBJ1-1; weak D call: TRBD1 (6 bases). This CDR3 is 14 amino acids long. V lost 5 bases and J lost 2, with 12 bases in between. Germline CDR1 and CDR2: MNHEY and SVGAGI. The CDR3 DNA is TGTGCCAGCAGTCGGGGGGCCCCAAACACTGAAGCTTTCTTT. It encodes CASSRGAPNTEAFF.

This sequence joins TRBV7-2 and TRBJ2-7; TRBD2 agrees at 10 bases. The germline CDR1 and CDR2 sequences are SGHTA and FQGNSA. The CDR3 has 17 amino acids. Trimming at V came to 1 base and at J to 2 bases, leaving 8 bases not matched to a gene. The CDR3 nucleotides are TGTGCCAGCAGCTTAGTAGCGGGGGGAGACCAGACCTACGAGCAGTACTTC. This translates into CASSLVAGGDQTYEQYF. The complete variable domain, with remaining parts taken from reference TRBV7-2 and TRBJ2-7, reads GAGVSQSPSNKVTEKGKDVELRCDPISGHTALYWYRQSLGQGLEFLIYFQGNSAPDKSGLPSDRFSAERTGGSVSTLTIQRTQQEDSAVYLCASSLVAGGDQTYEQYFGPGTRLTVT.

V is TRBV18 and J is TRBJ1-1; no clear D gene. Germline values: CDR1 KGHSH, CDR2 LQKENI. Trimming stripped 4 bases from V and 8 bases from J, with 11 bases between. The CDR3 spans 12 residues. The CDR3 here is CASSLLREEAFF. CDR3 DNA: TGTGCCAGCTCACTCCTCCGGGAGGAAGCTTTCTTT.

V and J are TRBV4-2 and TRBJ2-3; maybe TRBD1 (6 bases). Trimming stripped 2 bases from V and 1 base from J, with 10 bases between. Looked up from germline, CDR1 is LGHNA and CDR2 is YNFKEQ. The CDR3 has 15 amino acids. In nucleotides, the CDR3 is TGTGCCAGCAGCCAAATGTCAGGGGGCACAGATACGCAGTATTTT. Its translation: CASSQMSGGTDTQYF.

The CDR3 is CASSPGGQLTDTQYF. CDR3 bases: TGTGCCAGTAGTCCCGGGGGACAGCTCACAGATACGCAGTATTTT. The rearrangement uses TRBV19 and TRBJ2-3; D might be TRBD1 (7 bases). V was clipped by 5 bases and J by 2 bases, with 14 bases between them. The CDR3 covers 15 residues. The germline CDR1 and CDR2 sequences are LNHDA and SQIVND (reference sequence).

The chain is built from TRBV19 and TRBJ1-2; TRBD1 aligns across 11 bases. The germline CDR1 and CDR2 sequences are LNHDA and SQIVND (reference sequence). After removal of 5 bases from V and 7 bases from J, the junction contained 6 bases not matched to a gene. The CDR3 sequence is 14 residues long. CDR3 sequence (DNA): TGTGCCAGTAGTGTTGGGACAGGGGGAGTTGGCTACACCTTC. This gives the protein CASSVGTGGVGYTF.

The chain links TRBV5-1 to TRBJ1-4; unclear D gene. V was pared by 4 bases and J by 8 bases, with 12 bases between. This CDR3 spans 13 amino acids. CDR1 and CDR2 (germline): SGHRS, YFSETQ. The CDR3 DNA sequence: TGCGCCAGCAGCAGGGAGGACCGGGAAAAACTGTTTTTT. Protein product: CASSREDREKLFF.

The chain couples TRBV5-1 to TRBJ2-1, with 13 bases matching TRBD2. The germline CDR1 and CDR2 sequences are SGHRS and YFSETQ. V was clipped by 4 bases and J by 4 bases; unmatched bases: 2. The CDR3 consists of 15 residues. The DNA for the CDR3 is TGCGCCAGCAGCCCGACTAGCGGGGGGTACAATGAGCAGTTCTTC. Protein product: CASSPTSGGYNEQFF.

The J gene is TRBJ2-6, the V gene TRBV7-3; 7 bases line up with TRBD2. This CDR3 has 15 amino acids. The germline gives CDR1 SGHTA, CDR2 FQGTGA. The V gene end was trimmed by 5 bases and the J gene end by 2 bases; junction bases not matched to a gene: 3. As DNA, the CDR3 is TGTGCCAGCAGCCCCGGGGGGACTGGGGCCAACGTCCTGACTTTC. This sequence encodes CASSPGGTGANVLTF.

This rearrangement joins TRBV30 to TRBJ2-3; a possible D gene is TRBD2 (5 bases). This CDR3 comprises 15 residues. The germline gives CDR1 GTSNPN, CDR2 SVGIG (reference sequence). Trimming shortened V by 3 bases and J by 0 bases, and 13 bases separated the two germline ends. The CDR3 is CAWRVGSGSTDTQYF. DNA for the CDR3: TGTGCCTGGAGGGTGGGAAGCGGTAGCACAGATACGCAGTATTTT.

V gene TRBV7-9 combines with J gene TRBJ2-3; 7 bases are a match to TRBD2. The CDR3 has 16 residues. Germline CDR1 reads SEHNR; CDR2 reads FQNEAQ (reference sequence). V was pared by 4 bases and J by 2 bases, with 9 bases of the junction left unmatched. Written as DNA, the CDR3 is TGTGCCAGCAGCTCTGCCCGAACTAGCGACACAGATACGCAGTATTTT. The encoded protein is CASSSARTSDTDTQYF.

This clone was observed once. The chain joins TRBV4-3 to TRBJ2-1; 12 bases agree with TRBD2. Looked up from germline, CDR1 is LGHNA and CDR2 is YSLEER. This CDR3 has 19 amino acids. The trim removed 0 bases at V and 9 bases at J, leaving 15 bases unmatched. The CDR3, as DNA: TGCGCCAGCAGCCAAGACCCCGCAGGGGGAGCTAGCGGGAGGGTTGAGCAGTTCTTC. It encodes CASSQDPAGGASGRVEQFF.

The genes are TRBV15 and TRBJ2-5; the match to TRBD1 covers 9 bases. CDR3 length equals 15 residues. V shed 0 bases, J shed 5 bases, and the junction held 4 bases outside the gene matches. Per germline, CDR1 LNHNV and CDR2 YYDKDF (reference sequence). The CDR3 DNA reads as TGTGCCACCAGCAGAGATCGTGACAGGGGGGAGACCCAGTACTTC. It specifies CATSRDRDRGETQYF.

This clone was seen once. This chain uses TRBV9 with TRBJ2-3, with TRBD1 identical over 9 bases. The J segment lost 7 bases and the V segment lost 4 bases, leaving 13 bases of the junction unmatched. This CDR3 spans 16 amino acids. The germline CDR1 and CDR2 sequences are SGDLS and YYNGEE. DNA for the CDR3: TGTGCCAGCAGCACTCAACCCGGGACAGGGCCCCATACGCAGTATTTT. Translated, it gives CASSTQPGTGPHTQYF.

This chain joins TRBV5-1 and TRBJ2-1; D uncertain. Deletions cut 0 bases from V and 5 bases from J, with 12 bases between. CDR3 length: 15 amino acids. The germline CDR1 and CDR2 sequences are SGHRS and YFSETQ. The CDR3 region is CASSLGWAGHNEQFF. In DNA, the CDR3 is TGCGCCAGCAGCTTGGGGTGGGCTGGTCACAATGAGCAGTTCTTC.

The chain employs TRBV9 and TRBJ1-3; D not certain. Germline-derived CDR1 and CDR2 are SGDLS and YYNGEE. V lost 0 bases and J lost 0, with 10 bases in between. The CDR3 is 16 amino acids. DNA for the CDR3: TGTGCCAGCAGCGTAGCTGGGCAGAGCTCTGGAAACACCATATATTTT. Protein product: CASSVAGQSSGNTIYF. Together with reference TRBV9 and TRBJ1-3, the CDR3 gives the full variable domain: DSGVTQTPKHLITATGQRVTLRCSPRSGDLSVYWYQQSLDQGLQFLIQYYNGEERAKGNILERFSAQQFPDLHSELNLSSLELGDSALYFCASSVAGQSSGNTIYFGEGSWLTVV.

This chain joins TRBV19 and TRBJ2-3, with TRBD1 matching over 9 bases. After removal of 9 bases from V and 5 bases from J, the junction contained 6 bases not matched to a gene. The CDR3 is 13 residues long. Germline CDR1 and CDR2: LNHDA and SQIVND (reference sequence). The chain's CDR3 is CASQVTGGDTQYF. The CDR3 coding sequence is TGTGCCAGCCAAGTGACAGGGGGAGATACGCAGTATTTT. Complete variable domain (other parts from reference TRBV19 and TRBJ2-3): DGGITQSPKYLFRKEGQNVTLSCEQNLNHDAMYWYRQDPGQGLRLIYYSQIVNDFQKGDIAEGYSVSREKKESFPLTVTSAQKNPTAFYLCASQVTGGDTQYFGPGTRLTVL.

The rearrangement uses TRBV15 and TRBJ2-2, with 9 bases identical to TRBD2. The CDR3 is 15 amino acids. Unmatched junction bases numbered 2, after V lost 0 bases and J lost 6 bases. Germline lookup yields CDR1 LNHNV and CDR2 YYDKDF (reference sequence). The CDR3 here is CATSRDAGGPGELFF. Written as DNA, the CDR3 is TGTGCCACCAGCAGAGATGCGGGGGGGCCCGGGGAGCTGTTTTTT.

The chain joins TRBV11-2 to TRBJ1-2; 7 positions agree with TRBD1. CDR1 and CDR2 (germline): SGHAT, FQNNGV. Trimming removed 4 bases from V and 2 bases from J; junction bases left unmatched: 4. The CDR3 runs to 14 residues. CDR3 sequence: CASSSIRGNYGYTF. CDR3 DNA sequence: TGTGCCAGCAGCTCGATCAGGGGGAACTATGGCTACACCTTC.

The CDR3, as DNA: TGTGCCAGTAGTATGCTGACAGGGGTCGGAGAGCAGTACTTC. This encodes CASSMLTGVGEQYF. The rearrangement uses TRBV19 and TRBJ2-7; TRBD1 matches at 8 bases. Germline V gene sequence: CDR1 LNHDA, CDR2 SQIVND (reference sequence). V lost 3 bases and J lost 7; bases outside the gene matches: 8. The CDR3 totals 14 residues.

The V and J genes are TRBV7-6 and TRBJ2-3, with D possibly TRBD1 on 7 matching bases. The CDR3 covers 15 residues. In germline, CDR1 is SGHVS, CDR2 FNYEAQ. V was cut by 5 bases and J by 1 base, with 13 bases left in between. CDR3 in amino acids: CASSPTGEGTDTQYF. In nucleotides, the CDR3 is TGTGCCAGCAGCCCAACAGGGGAGGGCACAGATACGCAGTATTTT.

The chain couples TRBV2 to TRBJ2-2; 11 bases are a match to TRBD2. CDR3 length: 15 amino acids. V lost 6 bases to trimming and J lost 6 bases; unmatched junction nucleotides: 6. Germline-derived CDR1 and CDR2 are SNHLY and FYNNEI. Here the CDR3 reads CASRATSGAPGELFF. CDR3 nucleotide sequence: TGTGCCAGCAGAGCGACTAGCGGGGCCCCCGGGGAGCTGTTTTTT.

This clone was seen a single time. This CDR3 is CASTSLATGSGYTF. The DNA of the CDR3 is TGTGCCAGCACCTCCTTGGCGACAGGGTCTGGCTACACCTTC. This chain joins TRBV7-9 and TRBJ1-2, with TRBD1 matching over 7 bases. Per the germline V gene, CDR1 is SEHNR and CDR2 is FQNEAQ (reference sequence). The CDR3 runs to 14 residues. The trim removed 7 bases at V and 7 bases at J, leaving 12 bases unmatched.

The chain employs TRBV9 and TRBJ2-1, with 14 bases lining up with TRBD2. CDR1 SGDLS and CDR2 YYNGEE come from the germline V gene. V lost 3 bases and J lost 8; bases outside the gene matches: 4. This CDR3 is 15 amino acids long. The CDR3 coding sequence is TGTGCCAGCAGCGCCCGACTAGCGGGGGGGGATGAGCAGTTCTTC. This translates into CASSARLAGGDEQFF.